The clone carrying this T cell receptor (beta chain) was observed a handful of times. Its matching antigen is unknown. This sample was included in a study of beta chain features in type 1 diabetes. Study findings and constraints: Shortening of TCRB CDR3s, moderate but significant, appeared in all four CD4+ subsets of Type 1 diabetes patients.

CDR3 length equals 14 residues. Per the germline V gene, CDR1 is SGHRS and CDR2 is YFSETQ. Trimming stripped 0 bases from V and 2 bases from J, with 7 bases between. All of the isolated RNA was reverse transcribed, so expressed TCRB transcripts were sequenced. Sequencing used immunoSEQ multiplex PCR; TCRdb keeps in-frame clones, though not all of them. The sample has hundreds of thousands of clones; 13% are singletons. Sorting of CD4+ naive, central memory, regulatory and stem cell-like memory cells was performed via CD45RO/CCR7/CD25/CD127/CD95/CD27. Populations obtained by sorting all exceeded 95% purity.

The chain combines TRBV5-1 with TRBJ2-3; D is undetermined. The clonotype was recovered from a man younger than 30 with type 1 diabetes. The material sequenced was naive CD4+ T cells from blood. The CDR3 nucleotides are TGCGCCAGCAGCTTGGATACGCCCACAGATACGCAGTATTTT. This codes for CASSLDTPTDTQYF.